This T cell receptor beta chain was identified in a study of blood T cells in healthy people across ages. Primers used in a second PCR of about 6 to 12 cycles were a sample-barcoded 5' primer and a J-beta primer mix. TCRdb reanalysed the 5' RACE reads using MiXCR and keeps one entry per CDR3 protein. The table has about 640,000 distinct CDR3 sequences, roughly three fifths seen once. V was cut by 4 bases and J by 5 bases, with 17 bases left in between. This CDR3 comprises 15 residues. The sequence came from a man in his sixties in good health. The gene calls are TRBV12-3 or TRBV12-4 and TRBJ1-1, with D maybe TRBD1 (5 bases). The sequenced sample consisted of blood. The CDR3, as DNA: TGTGCCAGCAGTTGGCCCGGGGGGGGAAAGACTGAAGCTTTCTTT. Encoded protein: CASSWPGGGKTEAFF.